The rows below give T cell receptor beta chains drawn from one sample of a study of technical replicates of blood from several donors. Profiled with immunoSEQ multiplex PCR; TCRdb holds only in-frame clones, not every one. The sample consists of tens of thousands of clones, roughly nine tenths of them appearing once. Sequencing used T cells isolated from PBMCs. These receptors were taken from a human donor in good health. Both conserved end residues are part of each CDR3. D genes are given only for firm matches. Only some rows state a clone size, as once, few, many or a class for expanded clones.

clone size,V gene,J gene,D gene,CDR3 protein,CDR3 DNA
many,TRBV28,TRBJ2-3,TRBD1,CASRDRGGTDTQYF,TGTGCCAGCAGGGACAGGGGGGGCACAGATACGCAGTATTTT
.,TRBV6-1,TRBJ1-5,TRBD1,CASSGTGTQPQHF,TGTGCCAGCAGTGGGACAGGGACTCAGCCCCAGCATTTT
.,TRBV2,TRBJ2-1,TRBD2,CASSSLAGGAYNEQFF,TGTGCCAGCAGTTCCCTAGCGGGAGGGGCGTACAATGAGCAGTTCTTC
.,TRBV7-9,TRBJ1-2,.,CASSLTTGWGYTF,TGTGCCAGCAGCTTAACAACAGGGTGGGGCTACACCTTC
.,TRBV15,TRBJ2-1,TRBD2,CATSSSGTLYNEQFF,TGTGCCACCAGCAGTAGCGGGACCCTGTACAATGAGCAGTTCTTC
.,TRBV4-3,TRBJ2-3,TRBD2,CASSPERGRADTQYF,TGCGCCAGCAGCCCGGAGCGGGGTCGGGCAGATACGCAGTATTTT
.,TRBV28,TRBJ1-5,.,CASSFSGFNQPQHF,TGTGCCAGCAGTTTCTCAGGGTTTAATCAGCCCCAGCATTTT
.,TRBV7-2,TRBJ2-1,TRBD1,CASSLKGAAYNEQFF,TGTGCCAGCAGCTTAAAGGGGGCGGCCTACAATGAGCAGTTCTTC
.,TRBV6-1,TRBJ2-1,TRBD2,CASKKREEGNEQFF,TGTGCCAGCAAAAAGCGGGAGGAAGGTAATGAGCAGTTCTTC
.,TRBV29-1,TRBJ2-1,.,CSVEDLANEQFF,TGCAGCGTTGAAGATCTAGCCAATGAGCAGTTCTTC
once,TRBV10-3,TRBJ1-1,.,CAISEPVNTEAFF,TGTGCCATCAGTGAGCCGGTTAACACTGAAGCTTTCTTT
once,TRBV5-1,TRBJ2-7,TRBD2,CASSAGGHEQYF,TGCGCCAGCAGTGCGGGGGGGCACGAGCAGTACTTC
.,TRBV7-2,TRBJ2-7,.,CASSRDWTETYEQYF,TGTGCCAGCAGCCGAGATTGGACAGAAACCTACGAGCAGTACTTC
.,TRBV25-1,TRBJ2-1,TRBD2,CASSEGAGGVVEQFF,TGTGCCAGCAGTGAAGGTGCGGGAGGGGTTGTTGAGCAGTTCTTC
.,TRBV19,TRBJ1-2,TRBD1,CASSISISRTRRDSYGYTF,TGTGCCAGTAGTATATCCATATCCCGAACTCGCCGGGACAGCTATGGCTACACCTTC
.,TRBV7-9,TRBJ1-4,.,CASSTGRNNEKLFF,TGTGCCAGCAGCACAGGACGGAATAATGAAAAACTGTTTTTT
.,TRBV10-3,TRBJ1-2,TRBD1,CAITTGTGNGYTF,TGTGCCATCACCACCGGGACAGGGAACGGCTACACCTTC
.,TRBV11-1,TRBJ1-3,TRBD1,CASSLTVGTGAGNTIYF,TGTGCCAGCAGCTTAACAGTCGGGACAGGGGCTGGAAACACCATATATTTT
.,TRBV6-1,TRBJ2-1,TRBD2,CASSEAWRELDEQFF,TGTGCCAGCAGTGAAGCCTGGCGGGAGTTGGATGAGCAGTTCTTC
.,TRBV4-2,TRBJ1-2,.,CASSPDGFLGGGYTF,TGTGCCAGCAGCCCCGATGGCTTCTTGGGGGGAGGCTACACCTTC
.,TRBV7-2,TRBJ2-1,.,CASSLFRGNEQFF,TGTGCCAGCAGCTTATTCCGGGGCAATGAGCAGTTCTTC
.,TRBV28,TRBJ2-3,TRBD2,CASSFSRGGQYF,TGTGCCAGCAGTTTTTCACGGGGGGGGCAGTATTTT
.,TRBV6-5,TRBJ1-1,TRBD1,CASSYSPRQGVTEAFF,TGTGCCAGCAGTTACTCCCCTCGACAGGGCGTCACTGAAGCTTTCTTT
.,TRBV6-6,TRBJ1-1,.,CASSWTVLNTEAFF,TGTGCCAGCAGTTGGACAGTTCTAAACACTGAAGCTTTCTTT
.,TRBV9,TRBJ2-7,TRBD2,CASSVLAGGPNEQYF,TGTGCCAGCAGCGTACTAGCGGGAGGGCCCAACGAGCAGTACTTC
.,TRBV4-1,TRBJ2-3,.,CASSQPSGSRNTQYF,TGCGCCAGCAGCCAGCCCAGTGGGAGTAGGAATACGCAGTATTTT
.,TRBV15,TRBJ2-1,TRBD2,CATSRDSGSDEQFF,TGTGCCACCAGCAGAGATAGCGGGAGTGATGAGCAGTTCTTC
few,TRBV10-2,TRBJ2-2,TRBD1,CASSGQGKRELFF,TGCGCCAGCAGTGGACAGGGGAAACGGGAGCTGTTTTTT
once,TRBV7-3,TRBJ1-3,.,CASGRGSSGNTIYF,TGTGCCAGCGGAAGGGGGAGCTCTGGAAACACCATATATTTT
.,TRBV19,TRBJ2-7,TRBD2,CASSSSPAAGGYYEQYF,TGTGCCAGTAGTTCTAGCCCAGCGGCGGGAGGGTACTACGAGCAGTACTTC
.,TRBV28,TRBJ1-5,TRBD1,CASTMTGGYQPQHF,TGTGCCAGCACCATGACAGGGGGCTATCAGCCCCAGCATTTT
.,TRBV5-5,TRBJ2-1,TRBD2,CASSPAGGSYNEQFF,TGTGCCAGCAGCCCGGCGGGAGGGTCCTACAATGAGCAGTTCTTC
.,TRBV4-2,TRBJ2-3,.,CASSRGGDVKDTQYF,TGTGCCAGCAGCAGAGGGGGAGATGTGAAAGATACGCAGTATTTT
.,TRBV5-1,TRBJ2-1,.,CASSIYEEQFF,TGCGCCAGCAGTATATACGAGGAGCAGTTCTTC
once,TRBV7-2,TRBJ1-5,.,CASSLAINDQPQHF,TGTGCCAGCAGTCTAGCGATTAACGATCAGCCCCAGCATTTT
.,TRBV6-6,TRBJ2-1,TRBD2,CASTLNPGLAYNEQFF,TGTGCCAGCACCCTGAACCCGGGACTAGCCTACAATGAGCAGTTCTTC
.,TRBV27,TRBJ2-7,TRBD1,CASSLGQGTDEQYF,TGTGCCAGCAGTTTAGGACAGGGTACCGACGAGCAGTACTTC
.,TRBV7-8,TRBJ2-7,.,CASSDEMDSYEQYF,TGTGCCAGCAGCGACGAAATGGACAGCTACGAGCAGTACTTC
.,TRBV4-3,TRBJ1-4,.,CASSQDEGRDGKLFF,TGCGCCAGCAGCCAAGATGAAGGGAGGGATGGAAAACTGTTTTTT
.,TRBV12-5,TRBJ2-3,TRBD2,CASGLVVSGRGGTDTQYF,TGTGCTAGTGGTTTGGTAGTTAGCGGGAGAGGGGGCACAGATACGCAGTATTTT
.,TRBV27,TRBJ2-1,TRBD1,CATGQGDYNEQFF,TGTGCCACCGGACAGGGGGATTACAATGAGCAGTTCTTC